This paragraph covers one T cell receptor beta chain sequence. Its antigen is undetermined. The data belong to a study of T cell responses to AZD1222 COVID-19 vaccine. On the study more broadly: Second doses that came at about 4 or about 12 weeks were put together. Regarding the study as a whole: Spike-specific TCR repertoires showed rising breadth and depth after two AZD1222 doses. Females outnumbered males among donors, who were mostly white British; clonal diversity was possibly underestimated.

The data were produced by immunoSEQ multiplex PCR, yet TCRdb's version contains in-frame clones alone and is incomplete. The data contain 120,000 or so clones, about nine tenths of them seen just once; the ten biggest clones take up more than 6%. The trim removed 1 base at V and 3 bases at J, leaving 9 bases unmatched. Germline CDR1 is LGHDT and CDR2 is YNNKEL (reference sequence). There are 18 residues in the CDR3. The receptor comes from an adult in good health. Sample: peripheral blood, taken on day 0 of AZD1222 vaccination. The chain is built from TRBV3-1 (or the pseudogene TRBV3-2) and TRBJ2-1; 10 bases fit TRBD2. This CDR3 reads CASSQVSGRASLYNEQFF. CDR3 sequence (DNA): TGTGCCAGCAGCCAAGTCAGCGGGAGGGCCAGTCTCTACAATGAGCAGTTCTTC.